This T cell receptor beta chain was sequenced during a study of beta chain features in type 1 diabetes (dated by TCRdb to 2017 to 2018). For the study in its entirety: Mean age, gender distribution, total cell number and subset yield did not differ between patients and healthy donors. A total of approximately 100,000,000 sorted cells were examined across all samples, and the number of cells per subset was strongly correlated with RNA yield. Regulatory and stem cell-like memory subsets were isolated from only 8 patients and about 8 healthy donors, whereas naive and central memory subsets came from all 28 donors. The study compared TCRB repertoires of sorted circulating CD4+ T cell subsets between recently diagnosed type 1 diabetes patients and matched healthy donors.

This clone was recorded many times. Its antigen has not been determined. Per-base qualities were not stored, and no clone one base away is much larger. Here is what the overall study found, with its caveats: At VDJ recombination sites, patients with type 1 diabetes made fewer insertions and deleted more nucleotides, a pattern implying thymic rearrangement abnormalities. Because cDNA was sequenced instead of genomic DNA, activated cells with high expression could be over-represented, although the groups did not differ in activation or CD3 levels. The naive, central memory and regulatory TCRB repertoires appeared to resemble one another more closely among patients than among healthy donors. In all four CD4+ subsets, TCRB CDR3 length was moderately but significantly shorter in type 1 diabetes patients. Only small numbers of individuals were included in the HLA sub-analyses, which left unresolved whether HLA type had any influence on TCRB rearrangement. Shorter templates might be favored by PCR, yet because patient and control samples were amplified and corrected together, any such skew would affect both groups equally.

The germline V end is reduced by 8 bases and the J end by 5 bases; junction bases left unmatched: 7. In the germline V gene (reference sequence), CDR1 corresponds to MNHEY and CDR2 to SMNVEV. The CDR3, cysteine through phenylalanine, is 13 amino acids long. The only DNA kept is the CDR3, 39 bases in frame from the first base. A single peripheral blood draw of around 100 mL on average was collected from each donor into heparinised tubes. Naive, central memory, regulatory and stem cell-like memory CD4+ T cells were sorted on a BD FACSAria II using a panel including CD45RO, CCR7, CD25, CD127, CD95 and CD27. Purity was above 95% for every sorted population. PBMCs were isolated immediately by Lymphoprep density gradient centrifugation and stained directly without culture. So that batch effects would be minimized, each experiment stained and sorted samples in pairs, pairing one healthy donor with one patient.

The High Capacity cDNA Reverse Transcription Kit was used to reverse transcribe all of the isolated RNA, meaning that expressed TCRB transcripts were what got sequenced. Deep immunoSEQ sequencing was performed on naive, central memory and regulatory T cell samples, with an average of around 3.4 million total reads per sample. After sorted cells were lysed in RLT buffer, RNA was extracted with DNase-treated RNeasy Micro or Mini kits, with the choice depending on cell number. Each cell subset was processed separately to prevent cross-contamination, with patient and healthy donor samples processed together. Using the immunoSEQ multiplex PCR, TCRB sequences were amplified from cDNA into 87-bp fragments spanning the CDR3 region. Amplicons were sequenced on the Illumina HiSeq platform. In the authors' own workflow: Synthetic template baselines were used to correct PCR bias computationally, reads within Hamming distance 2 were collapsed, and singletons that could not be merged were discarded. Reads were aligned against IMGT to assign V, D and J genes, CDR3 length and insertions or deletions at six rearrangement sites. Within each subset, clonotype counts were normalized to sorted cell number, and only after that were true diversity and Gini coefficients computed with the tcR R package. Repertoire sharing was quantified using the overlap coefficient calculated on TCRB nucleotide sequences. What TCRdb holds here is the immuneACCESS table cut down to in-frame rearrangements. Part of the clones is not present; checked against another copy, under half of the missing clones reflect an unresolved V gene, and the others are unexplained. D and trimming were read from the DNA, whereas the V and J calls and clone size are those reported in that table. The sample records a few hundred thousand clones, about 10% of which are singletons. The ten biggest clones cover less than 0.65% of the sample.

The sample was central memory CD4+ T cells from blood. This TCR came from a man younger than 40 with type 1 diabetes. The chain employs TRBV27 and TRBJ2-5, with TRBD1 matching 8 junction bases. The sequence in DNA is TGTGCCAGCGGACCCAGGGGGCAGGAGACCCAGTACTTC. Its coded protein is CASGPRGQETQYF.